The clone carrying this T cell receptor (beta chain) was counted between two and nine times. Its specificity is not known. The entry originates in a study of T cell repertoires in cytomegalovirus infection. About the research overall: Signatures in public TCR beta sequences pointed to both CMV infection and matching HLA type.

Each CDR3 protein gets one entry after TCRdb re-called the reads with MiXCR. The sample has approximately 100,000 distinct CDR3 sequences, about 22% seen once; the top ten hold 39%. Trimming at V came to 0 bases and at J to 4 bases, leaving 2 bases not matched to a gene. In germline, CDR1 is SGHRS, CDR2 YFSETQ. This CDR3 is built from 15 residues. Study-wide results and caveats: Based on cumulative public TCR beta family frequency, carriers of CMV plus the relevant HLA were identified.

The clonotype comes from a human donor in good health (CMV status not recorded). Some clones in this sample may be carry-over from other donors' samples. Sequencing input: CD8+ T cells from PBMCs. The chain joins TRBV5-1 to TRBJ2-1; 9 bases agree with TRBD2. CDR3 coding DNA: TGCGCCAGCAGCTTGGGAGCGGGGGGTTACAATGAGCAGTTCTTC. Its protein product is CASSLGAGGYNEQFF.